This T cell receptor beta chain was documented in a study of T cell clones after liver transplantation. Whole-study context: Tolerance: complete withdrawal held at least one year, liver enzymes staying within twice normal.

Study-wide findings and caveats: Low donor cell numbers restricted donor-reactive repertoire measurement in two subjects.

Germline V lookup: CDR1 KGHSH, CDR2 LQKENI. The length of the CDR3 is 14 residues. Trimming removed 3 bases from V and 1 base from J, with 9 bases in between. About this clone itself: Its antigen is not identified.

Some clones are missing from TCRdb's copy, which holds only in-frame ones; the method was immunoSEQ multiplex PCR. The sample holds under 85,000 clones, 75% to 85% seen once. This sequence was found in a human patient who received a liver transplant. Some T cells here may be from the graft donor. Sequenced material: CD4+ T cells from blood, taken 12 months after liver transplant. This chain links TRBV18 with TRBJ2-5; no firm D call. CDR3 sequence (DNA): TGTGCCAGCTCACCGGCACACCCCCAAGAGACCCAGTACTTC. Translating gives CASSPAHPQETQYF. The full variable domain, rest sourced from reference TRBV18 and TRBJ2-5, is NAGVMQNPRHLVRRRGQEARLRCSPMKGHSHVYWYRQLPEEGLKFMVYLQKENIIDESGMPKERFSAEFPKEGPSILRIQQVVRGDSAAYFCASSPAHPQETQYFGPGTRLLVL.